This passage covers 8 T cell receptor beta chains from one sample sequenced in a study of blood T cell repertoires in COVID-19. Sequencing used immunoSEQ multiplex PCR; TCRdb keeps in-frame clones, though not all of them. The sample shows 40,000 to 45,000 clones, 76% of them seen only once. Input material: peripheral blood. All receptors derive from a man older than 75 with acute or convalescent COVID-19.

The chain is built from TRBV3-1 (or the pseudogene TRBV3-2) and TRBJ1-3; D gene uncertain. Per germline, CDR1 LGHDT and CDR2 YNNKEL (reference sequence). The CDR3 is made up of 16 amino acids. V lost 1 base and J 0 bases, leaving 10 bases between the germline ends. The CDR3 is CASSQAVQDSGNTIYF. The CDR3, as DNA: TGTGCCAGCAGCCAAGCAGTGCAAGACTCTGGAAACACCATATATTTT.

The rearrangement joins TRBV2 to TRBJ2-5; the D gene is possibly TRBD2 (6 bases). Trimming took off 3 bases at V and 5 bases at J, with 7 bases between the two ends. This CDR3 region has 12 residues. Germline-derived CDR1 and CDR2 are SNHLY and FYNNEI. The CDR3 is CASSEGRETQYF. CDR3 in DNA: TGTGCCAGCAGTGAGGGGAGGGAGACCCAGTACTTC. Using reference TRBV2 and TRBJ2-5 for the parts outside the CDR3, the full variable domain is EPEVTQTPSHQVTQMGQEVILRCVPISNHLYFYWYRQILGQKVEFLVSFYNNEISEKSEIFDDQFSVERPDGSNFTLKIRSTKLEDSAMYFCASSEGRETQYFGPGTRLLVL.

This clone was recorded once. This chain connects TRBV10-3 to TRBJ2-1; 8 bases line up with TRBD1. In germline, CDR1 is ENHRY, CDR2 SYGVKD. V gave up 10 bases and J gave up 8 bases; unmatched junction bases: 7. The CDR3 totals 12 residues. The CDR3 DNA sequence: TGTGCCACGAGGACAGGGAACTATGAGCAGTTCTTC. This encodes CATRTGNYEQFF.

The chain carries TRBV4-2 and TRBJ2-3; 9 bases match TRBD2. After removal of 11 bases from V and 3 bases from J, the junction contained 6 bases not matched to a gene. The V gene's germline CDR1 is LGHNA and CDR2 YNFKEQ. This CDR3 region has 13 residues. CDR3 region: CAARGGPTDTQYF. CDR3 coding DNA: TGTGCCGCGCGGGGGGGGCCAACAGATACGCAGTATTTT.

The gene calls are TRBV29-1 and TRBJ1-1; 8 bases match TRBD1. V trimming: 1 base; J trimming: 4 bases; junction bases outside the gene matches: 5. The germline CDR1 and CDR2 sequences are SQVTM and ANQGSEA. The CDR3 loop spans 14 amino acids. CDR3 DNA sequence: TGCAGCGTTGAAGGCACAGGGGGACGCACTGAAGCTTTCTTT. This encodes CSVEGTGGRTEAFF.

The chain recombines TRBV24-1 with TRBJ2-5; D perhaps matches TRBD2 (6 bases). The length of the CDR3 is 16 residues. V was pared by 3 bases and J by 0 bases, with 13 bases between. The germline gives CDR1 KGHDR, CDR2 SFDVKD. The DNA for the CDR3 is TGTGCCACCAGTGATGCCGGGACTGGCTACCAAGAGACCCAGTACTTC. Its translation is CATSDAGTGYQETQYF.

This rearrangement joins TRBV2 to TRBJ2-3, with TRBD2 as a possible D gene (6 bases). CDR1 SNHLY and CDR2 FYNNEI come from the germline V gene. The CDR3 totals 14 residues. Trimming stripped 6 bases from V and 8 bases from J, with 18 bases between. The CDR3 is CASRAGTEGGTQYF. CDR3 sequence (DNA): TGTGCCAGCAGAGCCGGGACGGAGGGAGGTACGCAGTATTTT.

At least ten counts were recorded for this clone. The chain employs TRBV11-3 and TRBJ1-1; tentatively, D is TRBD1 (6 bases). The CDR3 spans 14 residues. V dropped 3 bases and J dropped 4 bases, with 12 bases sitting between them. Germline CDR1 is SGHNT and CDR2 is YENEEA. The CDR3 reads CASSFSGVGTEAFF. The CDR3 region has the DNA TGTGCCAGCAGCTTCTCAGGGGTTGGCACTGAAGCTTTCTTT.